Included here is one T cell receptor (beta chain) sequence, with context. This entry comes from a study of T cells after posttransplantation cyclophosphamide. CDR1 and CDR2 (germline): SGHAT, FQNNGV. The V and J ends lost 5 bases and 4 bases respectively, with 11 bases between them. The CDR3 is 14 amino acids. The protocol was immunoSEQ multiplex PCR, while the TCRdb copy is restricted to in-frame clones and leaves out a portion. Found here are several thousand clones, 90% to 95% of them singletons; the top ten hold 0.61%. This TCR derives from a man between 50 and 59 years old. The sequenced sample was naive CD4+ T cells sorted from PBMCs. The rearrangement links TRBV11-2 to TRBJ2-2, with D maybe TRBD1 (6 bases). Written as DNA, the CDR3 is TGTGCCAGCAGCCTCGGGACACTCACCGGGGAGCTGTTTTTT. It specifies CASSLGTLTGELFF.